This TCR beta chain was sequenced in a study of cytomegalovirus exposure and HLA in healthy donors. Study outcomes and limitations: Researchers reported from a later analysis that most CMV-associated TCR beta chains appeared HLA-restricted. Later analysis identified a missense DCLRE1C variant that was linked to TCR beta V- and J-gene trimming.

About this clone: Its antigen is not known.

Use of 60 Vbeta and 13 Jbeta primers characterized the PCR. The table came from immunoSEQ multiplex PCR; TCRdb's copy has only in-frame clones and leaves some out. The ten top clones account for about 0.76%, within a sample of 70,000 or so clones. V lost 8 bases, J lost 4 bases, and 5 bases stayed unmatched. Germline V gene lookup returns CDR1 SGHTS and CDR2 YDEGEE. The CDR3 runs 12 residues. The rearrangement joins TRBV5-8 to TRBJ1-1; 7 bases line up with TRBD1. Input material: PBMCs. The receptor was derived from a boy younger than 18 in good health and CMV-seronegative. The DNA for the CDR3 is TGTGCCAGAAAACAGGGGAGCACTGAAGCTTTCTTT. This sequence encodes CARKQGSTEAFF. The variable domain in full, with the rest retrieved from reference TRBV5-8 and TRBJ1-1, is EAGVTQSPTHLIKTRGQQATLRCSPISGHTSVYWYQQALGLGLQFLLWYDEGEERNRGNFPPRFSGRQFPNYSSELNVNALELEDSALYLCARKQGSTEAFFGQGTRLTVV.